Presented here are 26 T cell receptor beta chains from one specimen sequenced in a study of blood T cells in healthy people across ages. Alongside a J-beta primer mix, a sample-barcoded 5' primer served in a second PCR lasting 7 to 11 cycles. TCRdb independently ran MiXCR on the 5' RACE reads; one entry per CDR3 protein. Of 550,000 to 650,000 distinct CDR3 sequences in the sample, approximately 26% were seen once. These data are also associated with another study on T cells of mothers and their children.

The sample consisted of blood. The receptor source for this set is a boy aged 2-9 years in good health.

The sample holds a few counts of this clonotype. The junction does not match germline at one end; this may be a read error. The CDR3 region has the DNA TGTGCCGGCAGTTTAGGGGGACGGAATCAGTACTTC. Translating gives CAGSLGGRNQYF. The gene calls are TRBV28 and TRBJ2-4, with D possibly being TRBD1 (6 bases). Germline lookup yields CDR1 MDHEN and CDR2 SYDVKM. The CDR3 is 12 amino acids.

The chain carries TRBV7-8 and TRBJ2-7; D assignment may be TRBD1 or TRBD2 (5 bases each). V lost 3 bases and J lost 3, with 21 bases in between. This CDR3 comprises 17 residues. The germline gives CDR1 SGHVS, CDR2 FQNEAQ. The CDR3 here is CASSFKGGLGTFYEQYF. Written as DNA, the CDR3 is TGTGCCAGCAGCTTTAAGGGTGGCCTAGGGACCTTCTACGAGCAGTACTTC.

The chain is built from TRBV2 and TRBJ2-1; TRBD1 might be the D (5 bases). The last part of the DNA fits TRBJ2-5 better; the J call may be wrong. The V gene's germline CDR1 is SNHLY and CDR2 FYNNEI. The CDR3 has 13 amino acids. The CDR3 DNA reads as TGTGCCAGCAGTGAAGAACAGGAAGAGACCCAGTACTTC. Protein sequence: CASSEEQEETQYF.

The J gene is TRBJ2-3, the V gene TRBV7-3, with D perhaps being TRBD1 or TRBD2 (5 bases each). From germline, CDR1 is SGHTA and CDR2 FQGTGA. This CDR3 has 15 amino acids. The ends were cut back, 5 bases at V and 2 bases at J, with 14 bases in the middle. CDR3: CASSPGRFFTDTQYF. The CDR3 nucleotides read TGTGCCAGCAGCCCGGGACGGTTCTTCACAGATACGCAGTATTTT.

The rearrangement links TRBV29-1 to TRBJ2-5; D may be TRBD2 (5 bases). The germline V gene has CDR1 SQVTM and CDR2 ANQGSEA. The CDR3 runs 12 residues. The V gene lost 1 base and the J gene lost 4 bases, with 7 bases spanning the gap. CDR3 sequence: CSVEGRGETQYF. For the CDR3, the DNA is TGCAGCGTTGAAGGCCGGGGAGAGACCCAGTACTTC.

The CDR3 DNA follows: TGTGCCAGCAGCGTAGAGGGACAGCCCTACAATGAGCAGTTCTTC. Its translation is CASSVEGQPYNEQFF. This chain connects TRBV9 to TRBJ2-1; 7 nucleotides line up with TRBD1. From germline, CDR1 is SGDLS and CDR2 YYNGEE. This CDR3 has 15 residues. The V and J ends lost 0 bases and 2 bases, in that order; junction bases with no gene match: 2.

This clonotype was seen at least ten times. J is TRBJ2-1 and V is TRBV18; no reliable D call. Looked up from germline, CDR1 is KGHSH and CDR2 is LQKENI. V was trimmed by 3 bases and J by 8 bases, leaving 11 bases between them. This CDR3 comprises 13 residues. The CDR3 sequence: CASSPGNNHEQFF. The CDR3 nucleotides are TGTGCCAGCTCACCCGGTAACAATCATGAGCAGTTCTTC. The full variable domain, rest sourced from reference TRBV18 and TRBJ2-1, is NAGVMQNPRHLVRRRGQEARLRCSPMKGHSHVYWYRQLPEEGLKFMVYLQKENIIDESGMPKERFSAEFPKEGPSILRIQQVVRGDSAAYFCASSPGNNHEQFFGPGTRLTVL.

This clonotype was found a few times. The CDR3 here is CASSLASQAGELFF. The CDR3 region has the DNA TGTGCCAGCAGCTTAGCCTCCCAAGCCGGGGAGCTGTTTTTT. The chain carries TRBV7-9 and TRBJ2-2; D remains ambiguous. The CDR3 has 14 residues. Between the trimmed V and J ends, which lost 0 bases and 6 bases, there was a span of 8 bases. The germline V gene has CDR1 SEHNR and CDR2 FQNEAQ (reference sequence).

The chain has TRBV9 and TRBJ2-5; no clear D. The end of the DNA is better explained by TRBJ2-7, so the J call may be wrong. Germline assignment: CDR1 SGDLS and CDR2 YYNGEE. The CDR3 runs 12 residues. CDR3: CASSRSGGEQYF. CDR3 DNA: TGTGCCAGCAGCCGTTCCGGCGGCGAGCAGTACTTC.

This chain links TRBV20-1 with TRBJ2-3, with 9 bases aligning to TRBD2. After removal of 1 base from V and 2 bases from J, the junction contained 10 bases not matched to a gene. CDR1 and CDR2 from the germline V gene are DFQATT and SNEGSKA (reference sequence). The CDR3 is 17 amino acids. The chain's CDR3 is CSARAPLAGPLTDTQYF. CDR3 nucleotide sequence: TGCAGTGCTAGAGCCCCCCTAGCGGGGCCGCTCACAGATACGCAGTATTTT.

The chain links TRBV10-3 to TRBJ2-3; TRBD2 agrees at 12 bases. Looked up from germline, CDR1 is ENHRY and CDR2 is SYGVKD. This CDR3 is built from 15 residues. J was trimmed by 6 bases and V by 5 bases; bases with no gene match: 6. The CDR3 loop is CAISSSGGALDTQYF. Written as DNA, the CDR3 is TGTGCCATCAGTTCTAGCGGGGGGGCCTTGGATACGCAGTATTTT.

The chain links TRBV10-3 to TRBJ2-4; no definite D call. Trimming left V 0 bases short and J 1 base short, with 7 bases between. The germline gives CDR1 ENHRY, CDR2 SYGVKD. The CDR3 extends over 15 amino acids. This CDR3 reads CAISESWWAKNIQYF. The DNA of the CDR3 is TGTGCCATCAGTGAGTCGTGGTGGGCCAAAAACATTCAGTACTTC.

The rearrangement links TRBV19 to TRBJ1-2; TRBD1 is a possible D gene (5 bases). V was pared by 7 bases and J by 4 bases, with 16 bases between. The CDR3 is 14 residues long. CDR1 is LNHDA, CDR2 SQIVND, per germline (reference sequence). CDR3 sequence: CASTIAGFGYGYTF. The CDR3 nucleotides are TGTGCCAGTACCATAGCAGGGTTCGGCTATGGCTACACCTTC.

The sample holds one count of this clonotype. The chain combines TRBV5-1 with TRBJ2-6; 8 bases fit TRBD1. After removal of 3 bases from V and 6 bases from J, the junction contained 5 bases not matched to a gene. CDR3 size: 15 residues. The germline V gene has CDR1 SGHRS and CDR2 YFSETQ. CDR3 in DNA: TGCGCCAGCAGCTCCAGGGGGCATGTGGCCAACGTCCTGACTTTC. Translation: CASSSRGHVANVLTF. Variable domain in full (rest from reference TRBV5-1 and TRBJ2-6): KAGVTQTPRYLIKTRGQQVTLSCSPISGHRSVSWYQQTPGQGLQFLFEYFSETQRNKGNFPGRFSGRQFSNSRSEMNVSTLELGDSALYLCASSSRGHVANVLTFGAGSRLTVL.

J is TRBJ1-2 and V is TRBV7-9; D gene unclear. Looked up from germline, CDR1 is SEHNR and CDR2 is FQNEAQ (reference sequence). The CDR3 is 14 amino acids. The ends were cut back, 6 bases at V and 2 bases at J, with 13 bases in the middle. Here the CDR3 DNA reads TGTGCCAGCAGTCCAACTCAGAGAAACTATGGCTACACCTTC. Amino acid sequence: CASSPTQRNYGYTF.

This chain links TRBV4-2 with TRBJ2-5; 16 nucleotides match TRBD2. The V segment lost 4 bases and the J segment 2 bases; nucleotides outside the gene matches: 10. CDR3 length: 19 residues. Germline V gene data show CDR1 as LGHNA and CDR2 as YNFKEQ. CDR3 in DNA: TGTGCCAGCAGCCGGACGAGGGGACTAGCGGGGGGGTTGCAAGAGACCCAGTACTTC. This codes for CASSRTRGLAGGLQETQYF.

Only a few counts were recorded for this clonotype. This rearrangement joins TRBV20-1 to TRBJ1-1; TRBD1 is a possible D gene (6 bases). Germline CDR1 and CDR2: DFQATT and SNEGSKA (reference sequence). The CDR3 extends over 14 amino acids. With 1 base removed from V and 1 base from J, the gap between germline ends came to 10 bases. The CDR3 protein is CSARGVGGNTEAFF. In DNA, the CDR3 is TGCAGTGCTAGAGGTGTAGGGGGGAACACTGAAGCTTTCTTT.

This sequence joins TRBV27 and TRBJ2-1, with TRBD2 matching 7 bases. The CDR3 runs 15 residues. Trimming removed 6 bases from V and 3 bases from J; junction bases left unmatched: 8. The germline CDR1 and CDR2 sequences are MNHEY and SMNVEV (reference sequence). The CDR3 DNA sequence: TGTGCCAGCAGATTAACCGGGACTAACTACAATGAGCAGTTCTTC. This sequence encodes CASRLTGTNYNEQFF.

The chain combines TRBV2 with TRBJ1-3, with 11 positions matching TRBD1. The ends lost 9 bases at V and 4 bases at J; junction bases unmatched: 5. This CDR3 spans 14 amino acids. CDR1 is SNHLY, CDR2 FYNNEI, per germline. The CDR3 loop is CASGTGGSGNTIYF. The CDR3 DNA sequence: TGTGCCAGTGGGACAGGGGGGTCCGGAAACACCATATATTTT.

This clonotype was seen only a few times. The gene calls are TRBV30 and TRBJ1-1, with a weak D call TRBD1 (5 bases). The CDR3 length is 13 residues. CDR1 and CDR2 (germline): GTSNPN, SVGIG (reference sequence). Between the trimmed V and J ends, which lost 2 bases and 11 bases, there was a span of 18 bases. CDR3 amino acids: CAWSSQEGIGAFF. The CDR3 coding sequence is TGTGCCTGGAGTTCCCAAGAGGGGATTGGGGCTTTCTTT.

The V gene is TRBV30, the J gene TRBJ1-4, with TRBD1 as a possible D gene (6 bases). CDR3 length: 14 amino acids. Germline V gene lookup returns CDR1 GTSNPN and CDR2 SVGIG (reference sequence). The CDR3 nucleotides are TGTGTCTGTGGGACACTCCCAACTAATGAAAAACTGTTTTTT. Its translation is CVCGTLPTNEKLFF.

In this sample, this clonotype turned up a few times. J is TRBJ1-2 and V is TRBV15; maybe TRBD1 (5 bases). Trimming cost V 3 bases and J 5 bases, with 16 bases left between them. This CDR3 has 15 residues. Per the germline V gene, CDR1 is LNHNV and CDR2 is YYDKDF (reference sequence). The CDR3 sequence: CATSRGKQDRYGYTF. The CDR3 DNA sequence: TGTGCCACCAGCAGGGGTAAACAGGATCGGTATGGCTACACCTTC. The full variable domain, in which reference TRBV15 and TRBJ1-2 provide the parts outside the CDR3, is DAMVIQNPRYQVTQFGKPVTLSCSQTLNHNVMYWYQQKSSQAPKLLFHYYDKDFNNEADTPDNFQSRRPNTSFCFLDIRSPGLGDTAMYLCATSRGKQDRYGYTFGSGTRLTVV.

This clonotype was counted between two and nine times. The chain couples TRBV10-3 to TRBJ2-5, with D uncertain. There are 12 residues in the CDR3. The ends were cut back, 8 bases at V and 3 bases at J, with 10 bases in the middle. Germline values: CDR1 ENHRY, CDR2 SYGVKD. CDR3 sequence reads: CAIGFGEETQYF. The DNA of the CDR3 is TGTGCCATCGGTTTCGGAGAAGAGACCCAGTACTTC.

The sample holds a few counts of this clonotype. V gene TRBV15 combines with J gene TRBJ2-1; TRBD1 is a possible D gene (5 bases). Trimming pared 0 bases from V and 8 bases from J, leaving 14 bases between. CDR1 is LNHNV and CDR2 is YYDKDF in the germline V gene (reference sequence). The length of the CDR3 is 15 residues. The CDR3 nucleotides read TGTGCCACCAGCAGAGAAGCCGGGCAGGGTTATGAGCAGTTCTTC. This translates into CATSREAGQGYEQFF.

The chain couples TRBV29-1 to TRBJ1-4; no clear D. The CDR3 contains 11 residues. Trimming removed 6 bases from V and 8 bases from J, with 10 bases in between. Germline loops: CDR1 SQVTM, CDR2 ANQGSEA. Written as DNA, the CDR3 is TGCAGCGTCGCCCCCGGGGAAAAACTGTTTTTT. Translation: CSVAPGEKLFF.

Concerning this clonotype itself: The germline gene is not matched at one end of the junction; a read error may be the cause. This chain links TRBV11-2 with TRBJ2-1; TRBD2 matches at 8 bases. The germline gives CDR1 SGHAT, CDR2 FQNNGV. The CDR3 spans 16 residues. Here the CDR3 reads CASSLESGGFYSEQFF. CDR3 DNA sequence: TGTGCCAGCAGCTTAGAATCGGGAGGGTTCTACAGTGAGCAGTTCTTC.